Included here is one T cell receptor (beta chain) sequence, with context. Its antigen is currently unknown. Samples were taken several times over chemoradiotherapy. These data originate in a study of chemoradiotherapy in HPV16-positive cancers. Study as a whole: Candidate HPV-specific clones and shared TCR motifs came from a couple of HPV16-positive patients. Study-level results: Candidate HPV-specific clones and E7-related TCR motifs grew in tumor during treatment.

The assay was immunoSEQ multiplex PCR, and TCRdb's table has in-frame clones only and misses some. The data hold roughly 34,000 clones, with 80% observed a single time. Sequenced here: blood, sampled from a patient who underwent chemoradiotherapy. This sequence originates from a human donor with HPV-associated anogenital cancer.

The CDR3 region is CASSWASGGTDTQYF. In nucleotides, the CDR3 is TGTGCCAGCAGTTGGGCTAGCGGGGGGACAGATACGCAGTATTTT. The chain recombines TRBV6-5 with TRBJ2-3; 11 bases are shared with TRBD2. In germline, CDR1 is MNHEY, CDR2 SVGAGI. CDR3 length equals 15 residues. The V segment lost 4 bases and the J segment 3 bases; nucleotides outside the gene matches: 3.